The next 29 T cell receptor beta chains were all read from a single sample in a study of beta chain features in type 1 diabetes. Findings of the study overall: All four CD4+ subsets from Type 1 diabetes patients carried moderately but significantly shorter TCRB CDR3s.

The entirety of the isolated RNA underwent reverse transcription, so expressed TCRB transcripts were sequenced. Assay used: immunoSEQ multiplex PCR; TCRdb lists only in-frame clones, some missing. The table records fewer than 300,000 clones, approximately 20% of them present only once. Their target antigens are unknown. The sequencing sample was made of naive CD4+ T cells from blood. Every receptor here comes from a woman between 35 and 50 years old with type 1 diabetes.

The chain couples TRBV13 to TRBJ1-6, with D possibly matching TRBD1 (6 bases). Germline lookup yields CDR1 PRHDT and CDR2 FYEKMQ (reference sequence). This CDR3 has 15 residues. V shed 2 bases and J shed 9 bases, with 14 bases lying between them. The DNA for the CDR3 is TGTGCCAGCAGCTTATTGGCAGGGGACGGTTCACCCCTCCACTTT. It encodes CASSLLAGDGSPLHF.

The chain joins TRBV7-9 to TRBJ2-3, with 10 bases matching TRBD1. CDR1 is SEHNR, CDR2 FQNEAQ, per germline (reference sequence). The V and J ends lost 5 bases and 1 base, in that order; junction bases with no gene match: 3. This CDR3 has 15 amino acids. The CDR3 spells CASSPGTGGTDTQYF. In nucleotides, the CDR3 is TGTGCCAGCAGCCCCGGGACAGGGGGCACAGATACGCAGTATTTT.

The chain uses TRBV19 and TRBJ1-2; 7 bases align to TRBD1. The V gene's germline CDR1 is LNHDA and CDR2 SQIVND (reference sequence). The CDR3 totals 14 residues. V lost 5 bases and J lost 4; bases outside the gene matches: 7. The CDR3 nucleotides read TGTGCCAGTAGTGCACCGGACAGGCTCTATGGCTACACCTTC. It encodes CASSAPDRLYGYTF.

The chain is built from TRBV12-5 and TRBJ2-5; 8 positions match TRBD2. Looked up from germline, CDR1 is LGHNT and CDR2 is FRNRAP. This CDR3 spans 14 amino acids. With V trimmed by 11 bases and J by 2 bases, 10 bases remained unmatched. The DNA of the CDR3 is TGTGCTTCGGGGGGGCCAGAAGGACAAGAGACCCAGTACTTC. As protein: CASGGPEGQETQYF.

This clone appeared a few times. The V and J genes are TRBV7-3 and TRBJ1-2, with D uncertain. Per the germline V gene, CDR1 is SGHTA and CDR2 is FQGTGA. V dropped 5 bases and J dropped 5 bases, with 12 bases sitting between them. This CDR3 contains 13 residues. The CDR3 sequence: CASSAGLEYGYTF. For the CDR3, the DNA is TGTGCCAGCAGCGCCGGGTTGGAGTATGGCTACACCTTC.

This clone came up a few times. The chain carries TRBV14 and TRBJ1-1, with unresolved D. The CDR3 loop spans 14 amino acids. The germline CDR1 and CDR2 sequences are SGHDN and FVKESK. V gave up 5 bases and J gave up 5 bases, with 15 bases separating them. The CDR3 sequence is CASSALTAGTEAFF. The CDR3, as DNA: TGTGCCAGCAGCGCGTTGACGGCGGGGACTGAAGCTTTCTTT.

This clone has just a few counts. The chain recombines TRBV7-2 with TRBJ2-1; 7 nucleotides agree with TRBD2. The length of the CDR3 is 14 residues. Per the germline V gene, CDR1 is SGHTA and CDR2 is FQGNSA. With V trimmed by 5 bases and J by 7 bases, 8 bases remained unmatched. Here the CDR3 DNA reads TGTGCCAGCAGCCGTGGGGGAGGGAGGAATGAGCAGTTCTTC. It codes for CASSRGGGRNEQFF.

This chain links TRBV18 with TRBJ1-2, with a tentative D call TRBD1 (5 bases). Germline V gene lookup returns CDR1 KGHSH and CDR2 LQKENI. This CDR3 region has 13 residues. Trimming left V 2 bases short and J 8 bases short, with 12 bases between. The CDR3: CASSPIGGEGYTF. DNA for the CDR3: TGTGCCAGCTCACCAATAGGAGGGGAAGGCTACACCTTC.

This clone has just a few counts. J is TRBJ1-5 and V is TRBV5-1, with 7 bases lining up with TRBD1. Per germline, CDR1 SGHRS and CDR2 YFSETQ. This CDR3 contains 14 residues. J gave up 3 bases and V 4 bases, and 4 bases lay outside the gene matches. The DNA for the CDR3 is TGCGCCAGCAGCGAGGGGGCGAACAATCAGCCCCAGCATTTT. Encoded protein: CASSEGANNQPQHF.

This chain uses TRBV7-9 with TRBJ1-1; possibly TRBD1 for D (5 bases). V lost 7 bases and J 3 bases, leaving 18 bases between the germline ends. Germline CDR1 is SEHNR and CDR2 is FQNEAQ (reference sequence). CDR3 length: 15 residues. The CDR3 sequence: CASTLWGGGDTEAFF. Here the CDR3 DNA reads TGTGCCAGCACCCTATGGGGCGGGGGGGACACTGAAGCTTTCTTT.

CDR3 sequence reads: CASSFRLAGVYEQYF. CDR3 in DNA: TGTGCCAGCAGTTTCAGACTAGCGGGGGTGTACGAGCAGTACTTC. The chain has TRBV27 and TRBJ2-7, with 12 bases identical to TRBD2. V was clipped by 3 bases and J by 4 bases; unmatched bases: 4. The CDR3 spans 15 residues. Looked up from germline, CDR1 is MNHEY and CDR2 is SMNVEV (reference sequence).

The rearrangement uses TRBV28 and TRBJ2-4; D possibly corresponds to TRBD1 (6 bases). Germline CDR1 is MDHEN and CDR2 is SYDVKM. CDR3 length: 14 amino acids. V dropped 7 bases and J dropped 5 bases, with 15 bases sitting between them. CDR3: CASTLDRVENIQYF. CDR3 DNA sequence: TGTGCCAGCACCCTGGACAGAGTAGAAAACATTCAGTACTTC.

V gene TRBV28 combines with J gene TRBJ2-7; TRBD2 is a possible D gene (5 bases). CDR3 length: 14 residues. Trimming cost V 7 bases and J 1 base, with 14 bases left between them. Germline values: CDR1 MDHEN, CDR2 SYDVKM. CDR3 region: CASTDKRGSYEQYF. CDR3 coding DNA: TGTGCCAGCACAGATAAACGGGGTTCCTACGAGCAGTACTTC. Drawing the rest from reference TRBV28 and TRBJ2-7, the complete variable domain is DVKVTQSSRYLVKRTGEKVFLECVQDMDHENMFWYRQDPGLGLRLIYFSYDVKMKEKGDIPEGYSVSREKKERFSLILESASTNQTSMYLCASTDKRGSYEQYFGPGTRLTVT.

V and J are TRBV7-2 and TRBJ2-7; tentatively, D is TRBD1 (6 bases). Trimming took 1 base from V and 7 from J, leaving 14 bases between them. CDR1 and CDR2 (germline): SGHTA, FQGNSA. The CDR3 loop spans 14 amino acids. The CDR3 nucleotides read TGTGCCAGCAGCTTAGGGCAGGGGAAAGGAGAGCAGTACTTC. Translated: CASSLGQGKGEQYF.

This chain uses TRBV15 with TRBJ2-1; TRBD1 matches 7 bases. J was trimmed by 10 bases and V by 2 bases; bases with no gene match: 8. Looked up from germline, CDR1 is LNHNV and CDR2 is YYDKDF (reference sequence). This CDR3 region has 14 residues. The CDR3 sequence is CATSRSTGSREQFF. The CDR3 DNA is TGTGCCACCAGCAGATCGACAGGGTCACGCGAGCAGTTCTTC.

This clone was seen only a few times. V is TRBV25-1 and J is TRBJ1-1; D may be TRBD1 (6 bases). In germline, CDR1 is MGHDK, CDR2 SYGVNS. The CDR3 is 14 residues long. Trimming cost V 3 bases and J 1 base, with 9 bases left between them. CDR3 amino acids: CASSDLTGNTEAFF. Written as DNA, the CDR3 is TGTGCCAGCAGTGACTTGACAGGGAACACTGAAGCTTTCTTT. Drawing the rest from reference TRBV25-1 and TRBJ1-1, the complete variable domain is EADIYQTPRYLVIGTGKKITLECSQTMGHDKMYWYQQDPGMELHLIHYSYGVNSTEKGDLSSESTVSRIRTEHFPLTLESARPSHTSQYLCASSDLTGNTEAFFGQGTRLTVV.

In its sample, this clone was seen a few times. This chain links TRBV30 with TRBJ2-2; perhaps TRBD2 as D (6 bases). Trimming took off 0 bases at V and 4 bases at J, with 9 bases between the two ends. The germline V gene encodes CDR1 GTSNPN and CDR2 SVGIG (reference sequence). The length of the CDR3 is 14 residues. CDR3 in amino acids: CAWSVRAGTGELFF. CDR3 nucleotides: TGTGCCTGGAGTGTACGAGCGGGCACCGGGGAGCTGTTTTTT.

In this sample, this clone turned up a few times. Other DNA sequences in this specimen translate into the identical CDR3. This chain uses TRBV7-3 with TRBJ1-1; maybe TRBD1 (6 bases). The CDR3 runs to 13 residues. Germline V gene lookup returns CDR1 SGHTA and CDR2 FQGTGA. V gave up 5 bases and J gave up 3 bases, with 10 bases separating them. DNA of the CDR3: TGTGCCAGCAGCCCACAGGGAGACACTGAAGCTTTCTTT. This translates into CASSPQGDTEAFF.

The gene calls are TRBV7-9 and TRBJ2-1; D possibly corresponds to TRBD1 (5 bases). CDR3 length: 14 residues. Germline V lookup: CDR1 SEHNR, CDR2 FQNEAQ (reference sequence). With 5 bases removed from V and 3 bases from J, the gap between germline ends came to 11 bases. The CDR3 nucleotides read TGTGCCAGCAGCCTGGTCAGGGACTACAATGAGCAGTTCTTC. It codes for CASSLVRDYNEQFF.

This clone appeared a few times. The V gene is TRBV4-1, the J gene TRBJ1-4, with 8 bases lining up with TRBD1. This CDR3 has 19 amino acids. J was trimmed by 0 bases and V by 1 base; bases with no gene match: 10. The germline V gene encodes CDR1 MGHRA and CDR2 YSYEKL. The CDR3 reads CASSQGEGRGLATNEKLFF. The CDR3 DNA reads TGCGCCAGCAGCCAAGGGGAGGGCAGGGGGCTTGCAACTAATGAAAAACTGTTTTTT.

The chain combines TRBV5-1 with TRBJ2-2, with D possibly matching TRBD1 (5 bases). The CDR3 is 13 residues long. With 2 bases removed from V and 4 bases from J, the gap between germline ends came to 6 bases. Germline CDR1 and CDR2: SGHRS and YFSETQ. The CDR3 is CASSFQGTGELFF. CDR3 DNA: TGCGCCAGCAGCTTTCAGGGCACCGGGGAGCTGTTTTTT. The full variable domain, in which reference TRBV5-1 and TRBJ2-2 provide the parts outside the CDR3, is KAGVTQTPRYLIKTRGQQVTLSCSPISGHRSVSWYQQTPGQGLQFLFEYFSETQRNKGNFPGRFSGRQFSNSRSEMNVSTLELGDSALYLCASSFQGTGELFFGEGSRLTVL.

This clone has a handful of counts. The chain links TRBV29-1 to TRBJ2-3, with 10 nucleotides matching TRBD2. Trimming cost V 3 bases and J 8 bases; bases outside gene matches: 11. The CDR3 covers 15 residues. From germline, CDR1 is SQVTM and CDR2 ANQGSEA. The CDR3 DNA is TGCAGCGTTGAGGTCTCTAGCGGGAGAAAGGGTACGCAGTATTTT. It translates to CSVEVSSGRKGTQYF.

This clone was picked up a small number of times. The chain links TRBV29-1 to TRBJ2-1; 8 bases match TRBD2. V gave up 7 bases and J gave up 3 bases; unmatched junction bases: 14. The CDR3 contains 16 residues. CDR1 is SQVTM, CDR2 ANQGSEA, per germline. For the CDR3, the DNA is TGCAGCGCGGGACTAGACCTAGGCTCGCTCTACAATGAGCAGTTCTTC. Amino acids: CSAGLDLGSLYNEQFF.

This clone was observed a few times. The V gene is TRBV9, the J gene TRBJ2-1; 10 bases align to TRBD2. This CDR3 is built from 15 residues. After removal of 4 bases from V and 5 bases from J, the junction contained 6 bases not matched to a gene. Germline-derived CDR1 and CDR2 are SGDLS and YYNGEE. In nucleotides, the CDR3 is TGTGCCAGCAGCCCTCGGACTAGCGGACACAATGAGCAGTTCTTC. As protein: CASSPRTSGHNEQFF.

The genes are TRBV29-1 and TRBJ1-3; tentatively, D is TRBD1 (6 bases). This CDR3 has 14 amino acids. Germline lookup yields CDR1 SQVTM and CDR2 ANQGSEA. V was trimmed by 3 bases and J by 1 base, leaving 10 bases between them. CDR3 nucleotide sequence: TGCAGCGTTGATATACAGGGTTCTGGAAACACCATATATTTT. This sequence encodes CSVDIQGSGNTIYF.

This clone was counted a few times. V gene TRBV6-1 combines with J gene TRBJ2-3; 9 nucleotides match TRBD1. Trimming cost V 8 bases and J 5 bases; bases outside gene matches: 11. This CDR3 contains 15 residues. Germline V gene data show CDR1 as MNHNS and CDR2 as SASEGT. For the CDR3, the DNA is TGTGCCAGCGGCGGTTCCCGGACAGGGGAAGATACGCAGTATTTT. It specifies CASGGSRTGEDTQYF.

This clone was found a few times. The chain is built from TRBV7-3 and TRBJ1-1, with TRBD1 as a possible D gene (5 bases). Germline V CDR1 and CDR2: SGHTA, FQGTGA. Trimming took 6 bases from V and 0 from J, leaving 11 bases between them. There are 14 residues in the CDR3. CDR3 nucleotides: TGTGCCAGCAGGCCTACAGGCATGAACACTGAAGCTTTCTTT. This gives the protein CASRPTGMNTEAFF.

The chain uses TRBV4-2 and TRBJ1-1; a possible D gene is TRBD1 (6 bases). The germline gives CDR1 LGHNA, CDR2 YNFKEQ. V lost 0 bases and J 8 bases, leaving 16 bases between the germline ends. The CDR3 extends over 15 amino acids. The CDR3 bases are TGTGCCAGCAGCCAAGATTTGCGGGGGGCGAGAGAAGCTTTCTTT. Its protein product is CASSQDLRGAREAFF.

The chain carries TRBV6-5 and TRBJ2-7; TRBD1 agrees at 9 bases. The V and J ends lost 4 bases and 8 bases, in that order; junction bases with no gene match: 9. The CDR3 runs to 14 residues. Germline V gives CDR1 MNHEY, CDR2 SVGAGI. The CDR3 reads CASSSGQGPLKQYF. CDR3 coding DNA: TGTGCCAGCAGTTCGGGACAGGGACCCCTAAAGCAGTACTTC.